This TCR beta chain was found in a study of tumor-infiltrating lymphocytes in primary liver carcinoma. Whole-study findings and limits: Lower overlap was observed for tumor-adjacent and tumor-blood pairs relative to tumor region pairs.

Researchers generated TCR beta cDNA from roughly 500 ng of total RNA, relying on a constant-region primer. Generation of the TCR beta libraries relied on three nested multiplex PCR rounds using slightly modified ARM-PCR. TRBV1-TRBV30 forward and Cbeta reverse primers drove the first two roughly 10-cycle rounds. TCRdb ran MiXCR on the multiplex PCR reads and lists one entry per CDR3 protein. Of 150,000 to 200,000 distinct CDR3 sequences in the sample, about 82% were seen once. The table lists this clonotype with many counts. Its antigen is not known. The V gene's germline CDR1 is MNHNS and CDR2 SASEGT. The CDR3 has 12 residues. Trimming removed 7 bases from V and 4 bases from J, with 8 bases in between. Investigators took RNA and DNA out together from roughly 21-30 mg of unsorted bulk tissue. The patients lived with chronic HBV infection and had not yet received any treatment.

The chain is built from TRBV6-1 and TRBJ1-5; the D is unclear. The sequencing input was tumor tissue from primary liver carcinoma. This receptor was taken from a man aged 35 to 55 with primary liver carcinoma and hepatitis B virus infection. CDR3 sequence reads: CASTVGNQPQHF. The CDR3 DNA is TGTGCCAGCACCGTGGGGAATCAGCCCCAGCATTTT.